A selection of T cell receptor beta chains follows, all from one sample in a study of shared clonotypes between healthy human individuals. Generated by immunoSEQ multiplex PCR, the TCRdb table keeps only in-frame clones and is missing some. This repertoire shows roughly 2,500,000 clones, 80% to 95% found once; its top ten account for approximately 0.35%. Material: naive CD4+ T cells from PBMCs. The source of these receptors is a man younger than 30 in good health. Some clones in this sample may be carry-over from other donors' samples. Both conserved end residues are part of each CDR3. The D gene is left open where the match is weak. Clone size appears in some rows only: once, few, many, or a class for an expanded clone.

>once|-|TRBV6-1|TRBJ2-5
TGTGCCAGCAGCGACACCGGGACACACCGAGAGACCCAGTACTTC
CASSDTGTHRETQYF
>-|TRBD1|TRBV28|TRBJ2-2
TGTGCCAGCAGTTCTGGGACAGTCGGCACCGGGGAGCTGTTTTTT
CASSSGTVGTGELFF
>-|-|TRBV9|TRBJ2-7
TGTGCCAGCAGCGCGTCCTCCAGGGCCTACGAGCAGTACTTC
CASSASSRAYEQYF
>-|TRBD1|TRBV5-1|TRBJ2-3
TGCGCCAGCAGCTCCGGGACAGCCTCTAGCACAGATACGCAGTATTTT
CASSSGTASSTDTQYF
>-|-|TRBV6-5|TRBJ1-4
TGTGCCAGCAGTGTCTGGGGCAGGAATGAAAAACTGTTTTTT
CASSVWGRNEKLFF
>-|-|TRBV5-4|TRBJ2-5
TGTGCCAGCAGTCCGCGTACGACTGGAGAGACCCAGTACTTC
CASSPRTTGETQYF
>once|-|TRBV5-4|TRBJ2-7
TGTGCCAGCAGCTTGGCCGGGGCCCTTACCTACGAGCAGTACTTC
CASSLAGALTYEQYF
>-|TRBD2|TRBV4-1|TRBJ2-1
TGCGCCAGCAGCCAAGATTGGGGCGGGAGCCCAAACAATGAGCAGTTCTTC
CASSQDWGGSPNNEQFF
>-|-|TRBV7-2|TRBJ2-7
TGTGCCAGCAGCTTAGATTCCGAGCAGTACTTC
CASSLDSEQYF
>-|TRBD1|TRBV27|TRBJ2-4
TGTGCCAGCGCACAGGGGCTTATCTTCGGGTCCAAAAACATTCAGTACTTC
CASAQGLIFGSKNIQYF
>-|-|TRBV29-1|TRBJ1-1
TGCAGCGTTGAACAAGGGTTAAACACTGAAGCTTTCTTT
CSVEQGLNTEAFF
>-|TRBD1|TRBV5-1|TRBJ1-4
TGCGCCAGCAGCGACCAGGGACAGGGTGTTGAAAAACTGTTTTTT
CASSDQGQGVEKLFF
>-|-|TRBV10-3|TRBJ2-6
TGTGCCATCGGTCCGGGGGTCAGATCACCCTTTTCTGGGGCCAACGTCCTGACTTTC
CAIGPGVRSPFSGANVLTF
>-|-|TRBV6-5|TRBJ2-6
TGTGCCAGCAGTTACAGGGGCCCCGGGGCCAACGTCCTGACTTTC
CASSYRGPGANVLTF
>-|-|TRBV4-1|TRBJ1-2
TGCGCCAGCAGCCAAGTTCTGGGGGAGCGCTATGGCTACACCTTC
CASSQVLGERYGYTF
>-|TRBD1|TRBV9|TRBJ2-1
TGTGCCAGCAGCGTCGGGACAGGGAGTATAGGGCAGTTCTTC
CASSVGTGSIGQFF
>-|-|TRBV7-3|TRBJ2-3
TGTGCCAGCAGCCCCGACCCGCAACGTATCACAGATACGCAGTATTTT
CASSPDPQRITDTQYF
>-|-|TRBV6-1|TRBJ2-1
TGTGCCAGCAGTGCGACTAGATACAATGAGCAGTTCTTC
CASSATRYNEQFF
>-|-|TRBV7-6|TRBJ2-7
TGTGCCAGCAGCTTAGAACCTATTCCCTACGAGCAGTACTTC
CASSLEPIPYEQYF
>-|TRBD2|TRBV27|TRBJ2-3
TGTGCTACCCGGAGCGGGAGAGGGTCCGCAGATACGCAGTATTTT
CATRSGRGSADTQYF
>-|-|TRBV21-1|TRBJ2-5
TGTGCCAGCAGCTCCCTAGGAGGGAAAGAGACCCAGTACTTC
CASSSLGGKETQYF
>-|-|TRBV7-3|TRBJ1-4
TGTGCCAGCAGCTTCCTCTCCCGGGACCAGGAAATTCCTAATGAAAAACTGTTTTTT
CASSFLSRDQEIPNEKLFF